A single sample gave rise to the 22 T cell receptor beta chains below, sequenced in a study of cytomegalovirus exposure and HLA in healthy donors. The PCR was carried out with 60 Vbeta primers and 13 Jbeta primers. The repertoire was sequenced with immunoSEQ multiplex PCR; TCRdb's copy has only in-frame clones and lacks some. The sample holds about 70,000 clones; about 74% are singletons and the top ten take over 9.5%. The specimen sequenced was PBMCs. The receptors originated from a human donor in good health.

This clone was recorded once. The rearrangement links TRBV4-2 to TRBJ1-1; D is ambiguous. The CDR3 totals 13 residues. Trimming left V 0 bases short and J 6 bases short, with 8 bases between. Germline values: CDR1 LGHNA, CDR2 YNFKEQ. The CDR3 is CASSQDRIAEAFF. The DNA for the CDR3 is TGTGCCAGCAGCCAAGATCGTATAGCTGAAGCTTTCTTT.

The gene calls are TRBV10-1 and TRBJ2-3, with TRBD2 as a possible D gene (6 bases). Trimming removed 6 bases at V and 2 bases at J, with 15 bases between. Per the germline V gene, CDR1 is WNHNN and CDR2 is SYGVQD (reference sequence). The CDR3 consists of 15 residues. CDR3: CASRASLADTDTQYF. The DNA for the CDR3 is TGCGCCAGCAGGGCCTCTTTAGCGGACACAGATACGCAGTATTTT.

This chain links TRBV6-6 with TRBJ2-1; D gene unclear. This CDR3 has 13 residues. Germline CDR1 reads MNHNY; CDR2 reads SVGAGI (reference sequence). V lost 2 bases and J lost 7, with 9 bases in between. CDR3 sequence (DNA): TGTGCCAGCAGTTACACGGCTAGTAATGAGCAGTTCTTC. Translating gives CASSYTASNEQFF.

This clone was detected only a few times. The chain uses TRBV5-1 and TRBJ1-4; 10 bases fit TRBD1. Germline assignment: CDR1 SGHRS and CDR2 YFSETQ. This CDR3 has 15 residues. Unmatched junction bases numbered 2, after V lost 3 bases and J lost 3 bases. The CDR3 here is CASSSGQGANEKLFF. The DNA for the CDR3 is TGCGCCAGCAGCTCCGGACAGGGGGCTAATGAAAAACTGTTTTTT.

The V call is TRBV10-3, the J call TRBJ2-2, with 8 bases identical to TRBD2. The V gene's germline CDR1 is ENHRY and CDR2 SYGVKD. The CDR3 is 15 residues long. V gave up 1 base and J gave up 2 bases; unmatched junction bases: 0. DNA of the CDR3: TGTGCCATCAGTGAGTTAGCGGGAAACACCGGGGAGCTGTTTTTT. It yields the protein CAISELAGNTGELFF.

The rearrangement links TRBV28 to TRBJ1-6, with 8 bases fitting TRBD1. J lost 2 bases, V lost 3 bases, and 6 bases had no gene match. Germline loops: CDR1 MDHEN, CDR2 SYDVKM. The length of the CDR3 is 17 residues. CDR3 in DNA: TGTGCCAGCAGTTTCATGACAGGGGAGACCTATAATTCACCCCTCCACTTT. Translating gives CASSFMTGETYNSPLHF. Full variable domain (missing parts from reference TRBV28 and TRBJ1-6): DVKVTQSSRYLVKRTGEKVFLECVQDMDHENMFWYRQDPGLGLRLIYFSYDVKMKEKGDIPEGYSVSREKKERFSLILESASTNQTSMYLCASSFMTGETYNSPLHFGNGTRLTVT.

The J gene is TRBJ1-1, the V gene TRBV9, with TRBD1 matching 7 bases. Trimming removed 2 bases from V and 1 base from J; junction bases left unmatched: 5. The germline gives CDR1 SGDLS, CDR2 YYNGEE. The CDR3 contains 15 residues. CDR3 in amino acids: CASSVSGTENTEAFF. Written as DNA, the CDR3 is TGTGCCAGCAGCGTGTCCGGGACAGAGAACACTGAAGCTTTCTTT.

This clone was seen a handful of times. The chain couples TRBV2 to TRBJ2-3; D is perhaps TRBD2 (5 bases). Germline V gene data show CDR1 as SNHLY and CDR2 as FYNNEI. V was pared by 10 bases and J by 0 bases, with 14 bases between. CDR3 length: 14 residues. The CDR3 region has the DNA TGTGCCACAACAGCGGTTTCTAGCACAGATACGCAGTATTTT. Its protein is CATTAVSSTDTQYF.

The chain joins TRBV6-5 to TRBJ1-5; perhaps TRBD1 as D (5 bases). V dropped 7 bases and J dropped 7 bases, with 17 bases sitting between them. CDR1 and CDR2 (germline): MNHEY, SVGAGI. The CDR3 is made up of 14 amino acids. The DNA for the CDR3 is TGTGCCAGCACCGGGGGAGGGGAAGGGCAGCCCCAGCATTTT. Encoded protein: CASTGGGEGQPQHF.

Here the CDR3 DNA reads TGTGCCAGCAGCCTGGACAGGGTTGAAAAACTGTTTTTT. It translates to CASSLDRVEKLFF. J is TRBJ1-4 and V is TRBV28, with 8 bases fitting TRBD1. V trimming: 6 bases; J trimming: 7 bases; junction bases outside the gene matches: 4. The germline gives CDR1 MDHEN, CDR2 SYDVKM. This CDR3 has 13 amino acids.

This rearrangement joins TRBV5-1 to TRBJ2-7, with D possibly being TRBD1 (6 bases). Trimming shortened V by 4 bases and J by 5 bases, and 22 bases separated the two germline ends. There are 16 residues in the CDR3. Germline CDR1 and CDR2: SGHRS and YFSETQ. The DNA of the CDR3 is TGCGCCAGCAGCCCCTCCCCGGACAGCCGTTCGGACGAGCAGTACTTC. This translates into CASSPSPDSRSDEQYF.

This clone was seen more than once but under ten times. This chain connects TRBV7-8 to TRBJ1-3, with a weak D call TRBD1 (5 bases). The germline V and J ends were trimmed by 8 bases and 1 base, with 12 bases remaining between them. The germline V gene has CDR1 SGHVS and CDR2 FQNEAQ. CDR3 length: 14 amino acids. The CDR3 region is CASRAGTSGNTIYF. DNA of the CDR3: TGTGCCAGCCGAGCTGGGACTTCTGGAAACACCATATATTTT.

Only a few counts were recorded for this clone. The gene calls are TRBV10-3 and TRBJ2-1; 14 nucleotides agree with TRBD2. Germline CDR1 is ENHRY and CDR2 is SYGVKD. This CDR3 is 15 amino acids long. V shed 6 bases and J 6 bases; nucleotides not matched to a gene: 4. CDR3 nucleotides: TGTGCCATCAGAAGACTAGCGGGAGGGGGCAATGAGCAGTTCTTC. Its protein is CAIRRLAGGGNEQFF.

The chain couples TRBV5-1 to TRBJ1-5; tentative D call: TRBD1 (6 bases). V lost 3 bases and J 6 bases, leaving 13 bases between the germline ends. The CDR3 spans 14 residues. The germline V gene encodes CDR1 SGHRS and CDR2 YFSETQ. CDR3 DNA sequence: TGCGCCAGCAGCTCAGGGGTCGAGGGTCAGCCCCAGCATTTT. This codes for CASSSGVEGQPQHF.

This clone was recorded once. This chain uses TRBV30 with TRBJ1-6; no clear D. This CDR3 is 13 amino acids long. With 3 bases removed from V and 9 bases from J, the gap between germline ends came to 12 bases. Per the germline V gene, CDR1 is GTSNPN and CDR2 is SVGIG (reference sequence). CDR3 sequence: CAWRAEGFSPLHF. CDR3 DNA: TGTGCCTGGAGAGCGGAAGGTTTTTCACCCCTCCACTTT.

This clone occurred a few times. The genes are TRBV28 and TRBJ2-2; TRBD2 is a possible D gene (5 bases). Germline assignment: CDR1 MDHEN and CDR2 SYDVKM. Trimming cost V 2 bases and J 1 base, with 8 bases left between them. This CDR3 region has 15 residues. CDR3 DNA: TGTGCCAGCAGTTTAAGAGGGTTGAACACCGGGGAGCTGTTTTTT. Residues: CASSLRGLNTGELFF.

This clone was seen more than once but under ten times. The chain links TRBV27 to TRBJ2-3; 8 positions match TRBD2. The germline V gene has CDR1 MNHEY and CDR2 SMNVEV (reference sequence). This CDR3 is 18 amino acids long. The J segment lost 0 bases and the V segment lost 3 bases, leaving 11 bases of the junction unmatched. As DNA, the CDR3 is TGTGCCAGCAGTTTTGAAGCGGGGGCTGATACTAGCACAGATACGCAGTATTTT. It encodes CASSFEAGADTSTDTQYF.

CDR3: CASSDTAPNQPQHF. The CDR3, as DNA: TGTGCCAGCAGTGATACAGCTCCCAATCAGCCCCAGCATTTT. This rearrangement joins TRBV27 to TRBJ1-5; D ambiguous. Germline V gene data show CDR1 as MNHEY and CDR2 as SMNVEV (reference sequence). The length of the CDR3 is 14 residues. Trimming stripped 5 bases from V and 3 bases from J, with 11 bases between.

The rearrangement joins TRBV28 to TRBJ2-7; D perhaps matches TRBD1 (6 bases). CDR3 length: 15 amino acids. Germline V CDR1 and CDR2: MDHEN, SYDVKM. Deletions cut 3 bases from V and 2 bases from J, with 14 bases between. The CDR3 reads CASSFPGQPPYEQYF. The CDR3 region has the DNA TGTGCCAGCAGTTTCCCCGGACAGCCTCCCTACGAGCAGTACTTC.

V and J are TRBV6-5 and TRBJ2-5, with D tentatively TRBD1 (5 bases). Trimming left V 2 bases short and J 1 base short, with 8 bases between. Germline-derived CDR1 and CDR2 are MNHEY and SVGAGI. The length of the CDR3 is 14 residues. Written as DNA, the CDR3 is TGTGCCAGCAGTTACGGCAGGGCCCAAGAGACCCAGTACTTC. Its translation: CASSYGRAQETQYF.

The chain is built from TRBV9 and TRBJ2-2; D not resolved. There are 14 residues in the CDR3. V was pared by 4 bases and J by 1 base, with 8 bases between. From germline, CDR1 is SGDLS and CDR2 YYNGEE. The DNA of the CDR3 is TGTGCCAGCAGCTCCCCCCAGAACACCGGGGAGCTGTTTTTT. Its translation is CASSSPQNTGELFF.

J is TRBJ1-5 and V is TRBV4-2, with D hard to call. Trimming removed 0 bases from V and 5 bases from J, with 8 bases in between. CDR3 length: 14 residues. In germline, CDR1 is LGHNA, CDR2 YNFKEQ. For the CDR3, the DNA is TGTGCCAGCAGCCAAGATCTCACGGATCAGCCCCAGCATTTT. This encodes CASSQDLTDQPQHF.